The clone carrying this T cell receptor beta chain was seen a few times. The data belong to a study of patients and donors after allogeneic stem cell transplantation. V lost 0 bases and J lost 2, with 5 bases in between. Germline CDR1 SGHDT, CDR2 YYEEEE. This CDR3 is built from 14 residues. TCRdb called the RT-PCR reads again in MiXCR, with one record for every CDR3 protein. The table includes 150,000 to 250,000 distinct CDR3 sequences, around two fifths detected once. Sequencing was carried out using blood, either unsorted or a sorted T cell fraction (not recorded which). The receptor was isolated from a human donor who was either an allogeneic HSCT recipient or a stem cell or donor lymphocyte infusion donor (not recorded which). It is not recorded whose cells these are; they may come from a transplant donor. The V call is TRBV5-6, the J call TRBJ2-2, with a tentative D call TRBD2 (5 bases). This CDR3 reads CASSLGTNTGELFF. Here the CDR3 DNA reads TGTGCCAGCAGCTTGGGGACTAACACCGGGGAGCTGTTTTTT.